Listed below are T cell receptor beta chains from one sample, sequenced in a study of CD8+CD57+ T cells in acquired aplastic anemia. Using its own MiXCR run on the reads, TCRdb lists one record per CDR3 protein. Here the sample spans roughly 86,000 distinct CDR3 sequences, roughly half being singletons. Sequences were obtained from sorted CD4+, CD8+, or CD8+CD57+ T cells (not recorded which) from PBMCs. The receptors stem from a human donor in good health, serving as a control. Both conserved end residues are part of each CDR3. A D gene is named only where the DNA matches it firmly. Expanded clones get a size class; other rows say once, few or many, or leave the size out.

D gene	clone size	V gene	J gene	CDR3 protein	CDR3 DNA
TRBD1	many	TRBV7-9	TRBJ2-7	CASSLGTGWEQYF	TGTGCCAGCTCATTGGGGACAGGCTGGGAGCAGTACTTC
TRBD1	once	TRBV10-2	TRBJ1-6	CASTGQPNSPLHF	TGCGCCAGCACGGGACAGCCAAATTCACCCCTCCACTTT
.	.	TRBV9	TRBJ2-7	CASSASGETYEQYF	TGTGCCAGCAGCGCCTCGGGGGAAACCTACGAGCAGTACTTC
.	.	TRBV18	TRBJ1-1	CASSPRALNTEAFF	TGTGCCAGCTCTCCGAGGGCTTTGAACACTGAAGCTTTCTTT
.	.	TRBV19	TRBJ1-1	CASSKRTSPNTEAFF	TGTGCCAGTAGTAAAAGGACCTCACCGAACACTGAAGCTTTCTTT
.	.	TRBV15	TRBJ2-1	CATSIRTGDNEQFF	TGTGCCACCAGCATCAGGACTGGCGACAATGAGCAGTTCTTC
.	many	TRBV9	TRBJ1-1	CASSVAGQGAEAFF	TGTGCCAGCAGCGTAGCTGGGCAGGGTGCTGAAGCTTTCTTT
TRBD1	.	TRBV6-1	TRBJ1-5	CASSETGDQPQHF	TGTGCCAGCAGTGAGACAGGGGATCAGCCCCAGCATTTT
.	.	TRBV11-1	TRBJ2-7	CASSPWKGHGPHEQYF	TGTGCCAGCAGCCCGTGGAAGGGACACGGACCCCACGAGCAGTACTTC
TRBD1	.	TRBV15	TRBJ1-4	CATSRDKQGGAEKLFF	TGTGCCACCAGCAGGGATAAACAGGGGGGCGCGGAAAAACTGTTTTTT
.	.	TRBV2	TRBJ2-7	CASSEMVPRGYEQYF	TGTGCCAGCAGTGAAATGGTCCCTAGGGGTTACGAGCAGTACTTC
.	many	TRBV24-1	TRBJ2-1	CATSDNIPREQFF	TGTGCCACCAGTGATAATATTCCCCGTGAGCAGTTCTTC
TRBD1	few	TRBV12-3/TRBV12-4	TRBJ1-2	CASSLGDRESSWRDGYTF	TGTGCCAGCAGTTTAGGGGACAGAGAGAGTTCCTGGAGGGATGGCTACACCTTC
TRBD1	many	TRBV9	TRBJ1-1	CASSASGTGEAFF	TGTGCCAGCAGCGCCTCCGGGACAGGTGAGGCTTTCTTT
TRBD2	many	TRBV5-1	TRBJ2-7	CASSQIAGSYEQYF	TGCGCCAGCAGCCAGATAGCGGGAAGCTACGAGCAGTACTTC
TRBD1	.	TRBV10-1	TRBJ1-1	CASSDYRGRNTEAFF	TGCGCCAGCAGTGATTACAGGGGGAGGAACACTGAAGCTTTCTTT
.	.	TRBV15	TRBJ2-7	CATSKNTGWYEQYF	TGTGCCACCAGCAAAAATACGGGATGGTACGAGCAGTACTTC
.	many	TRBV6-1	TRBJ2-2	CASQGEGTGELFF	TGTGCCAGCCAAGGCGAAGGGACCGGGGAGCTGTTTTTT
.	many	TRBV10-3	TRBJ1-1	CAIRPPGEAEAFF	TGTGCCATCAGGCCCCCGGGGGAGGCTGAAGCTTTCTTT
.	.	TRBV19	TRBJ2-3	CASSSGTASTDTQFF	TGTGCCAGTAGTAGCGGGACAGCTAGCACAGATACGCAGTTTTTT
.	.	TRBV4-1	TRBJ1-6	CASSQTETYNSPLRF	TGCGCCAGCAGCCAAACGGAGACCTATAATTCACCCCTCCGCTTT
.	many	TRBV6-6	TRBJ2-5	CASSYSIRPGTQETQYF	TGTGCCAGCAGTTACTCAATCCGGCCCGGGACTCAAGAGACCCAGTACTTC
TRBD1	.	TRBV11-3	TRBJ2-1	CASSLYTGDNEQFF	TGTGCCAGCAGCTTGTATACAGGGGACAATGAGCAGTTCTTC
.	.	TRBV30	TRBJ2-7	CAWSVLAVSYEQYF	TGTGCCTGGAGTGTACTTGCGGTCTCCTACGAGCAGTACTTC
.	many	TRBV9	TRBJ2-5	CASSVVGGGGETQYF	TGTGCCAGCAGCGTAGTCGGAGGGGGCGGAGAGACCCAGTACTTC
.	many	TRBV20-1	TRBJ1-1	CSAREGHTEAFF	TGCAGTGCTAGAGAAGGGCACACTGAAGCTTTCTTT
.	many	TRBV5-1	TRBJ2-5	CASSLYEGSRETQYF	TGCGCCAGCAGCTTGTATGAAGGGAGCAGAGAGACCCAGTACTTC
TRBD1	many	TRBV2	TRBJ2-7	CASSTGPGQGDSYEQYF	TGTGCCAGCAGTACAGGACCCGGACAGGGGGACTCCTACGAGCAGTACTTC